This TCR beta chain was found in a study of blood T cell repertoires in COVID-19. Across the study: Samples came from the United States, Italy and Spain, spanning acute and convalescent COVID-19. PBMCs, B-cell-depleted T cells, or T cells provided the cDNA or gDNA that made up the material.

Per germline, CDR1 SNHLY and CDR2 FYNNEI. The CDR3 is 12 residues long. Trimming removed 4 bases from V and 9 bases from J, with 12 bases in between. The authors' processing: Nucleated cell counts were estimated from reference gene primer amplification. The assay was immunoSEQ multiplex PCR, and TCRdb's table has in-frame clones only and misses some. The V and J calls and the clone size are those of that table, but D and trimming were determined from the DNA. The sample lists around 150,000 clones, approximately 86% occurring once. The chain joins TRBV2 to TRBJ1-1, with D possibly TRBD1 on 6 matching bases. The TCR was taken from a man in his 70s with acute or convalescent COVID-19. The sequenced sample was peripheral blood. CDR3 DNA: TGTGCCAGCAGTGGGGCAGGGGCTCAAGCTTTCTTT. This codes for CASSGAGAQAFF.